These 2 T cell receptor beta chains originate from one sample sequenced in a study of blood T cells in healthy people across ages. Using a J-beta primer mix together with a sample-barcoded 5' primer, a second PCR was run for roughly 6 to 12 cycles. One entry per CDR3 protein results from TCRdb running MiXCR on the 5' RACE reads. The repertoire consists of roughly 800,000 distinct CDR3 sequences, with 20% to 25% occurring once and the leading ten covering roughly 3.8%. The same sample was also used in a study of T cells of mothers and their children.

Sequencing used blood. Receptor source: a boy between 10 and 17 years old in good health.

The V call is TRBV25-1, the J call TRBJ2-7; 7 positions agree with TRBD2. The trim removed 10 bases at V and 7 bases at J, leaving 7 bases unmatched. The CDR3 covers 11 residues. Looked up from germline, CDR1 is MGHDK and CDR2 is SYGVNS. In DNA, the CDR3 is TGTGCCACCGTCCCGGGGGGTGAGCAGTACTTC. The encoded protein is CATVPGGEQYF.

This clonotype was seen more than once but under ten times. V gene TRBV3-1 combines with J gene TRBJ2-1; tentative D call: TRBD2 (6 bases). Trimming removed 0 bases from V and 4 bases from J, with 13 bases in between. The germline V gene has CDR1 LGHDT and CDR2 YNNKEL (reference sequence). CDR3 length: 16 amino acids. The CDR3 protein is CASSQDPSERYNEQFF. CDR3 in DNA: TGTGCCAGCAGCCAAGATCCTAGCGAGAGATACAATGAGCAGTTCTTC.